The clone carrying this T cell receptor beta chain was counted ten times or more. Its cognate antigen is unknown. This sample was taken from a study of read filtering for tumor transcriptome and immune sequencing. The wider study: Patients were 17 male and about 15 female, mean age around 67 years, range roughly 47 to 80. Findings of the study overall: Correlation between methods rose after single-read clonotypes were removed. Single-read clonotypes: about 81.9% of IR-seq clonotypes (around 3.5% of reads), around three quarters of RNA-seq clonotypes (around 48% of reads).

From approximately 430 ng of RNA, a library with molecular barcoded alpha/delta and beta/gamma adaptors was made. TCRdb recomputed calls from the reads with MiXCR, one row per CDR3 protein. The table has about 62,000 distinct CDR3 sequences, approximately 19% seen once. The sample consisted of a population of CD138-negative cells sorted from bone marrow. This TCR was sampled from a donor aged 40 or over with multiple myeloma.

The CDR3 DNA sequence: TGCGCCAGCAGCCGGGCGGCGGGGGGAAGCACCGGGGAGCTGTTTTTT. Translating gives CASSRAAGGSTGELFF. V gene TRBV4-1 combines with J gene TRBJ2-2, with 8 bases fitting TRBD2. The CDR3 spans 16 residues. Germline CDR1 is MGHRA and CDR2 is YSYEKL. The V gene end was trimmed by 4 bases and the J gene end by 4 bases; junction bases not matched to a gene: 8.